These 13 T cell receptor beta chains originate from one sample sequenced in a study of blood T cell repertoires in COVID-19. Libraries were prepared by immunoSEQ multiplex PCR; TCRdb keeps only in-frame clonotypes and omits some of them. This sample yields roughly 400,000 clones, of which 88% are seen a single time; 2% to 2.5% belongs to the top ten. The sequencing input was PBMCs or T cells enriched from blood (not recorded which). The receptors derive from a woman in her thirties or forties with acute COVID-19.

The gene calls are TRBV19 and TRBJ1-1, with a tentative D call TRBD1 (6 bases). V lost 4 bases and J 1 base, leaving 10 bases between the germline ends. This CDR3 region has 14 residues. Per germline, CDR1 LNHDA and CDR2 SQIVND (reference sequence). The CDR3 is CASSTNRENTEAFF. CDR3 in DNA: TGTGCCAGTAGTACCAACAGGGAGAACACTGAAGCTTTCTTT.

The chain links TRBV29-1 to TRBJ2-3, with D unclear. The CDR3 consists of 16 residues. V was shortened by 1 base and J by 2 bases, with 16 bases between the two germline ends. From germline, CDR1 is SQVTM and CDR2 ANQGSEA. The CDR3 sequence is CSVEVSLNRPTDTQYF. DNA of the CDR3: TGCAGCGTTGAAGTTAGCTTGAACCGACCCACAGATACGCAGTATTTT.

The chain uses TRBV2 and TRBJ2-7, with 7 positions matching TRBD2. CDR1 and CDR2 (germline): SNHLY, FYNNEI. J gave up 0 bases and V 5 bases, and 13 bases lay outside the gene matches. This CDR3 contains 17 residues. In DNA form, the CDR3 reads TGTGCCAGCAGTTACTACTCCAGCGGGGCCTACTCCTACGAGCAGTACTTC. The encoded protein is CASSYYSSGAYSYEQYF.

The chain recombines TRBV14 with TRBJ1-4, with a tentative D call TRBD1 (6 bases). The CDR3 extends over 15 amino acids. Trimming pared 3 bases from V and 7 bases from J, leaving 15 bases between. CDR1 and CDR2 from the germline V gene are SGHDN and FVKESK. The CDR3 bases are TGTGCCAGCAGCCACCTCGGGGGGGGCACTGAAAAACTGTTTTTT. Translation gives CASSHLGGGTEKLFF.

The chain has TRBV7-6 and TRBJ2-5; 9 bases match TRBD2. Trimming cost V 3 bases and J 0 bases; bases outside gene matches: 8. Per germline, CDR1 SGHVS and CDR2 FNYEAQ. The CDR3 contains 17 residues. CDR3 region: CASSLGLAGKYQETQYF. CDR3 nucleotides: TGTGCCAGCAGCTTGGGGCTAGCGGGGAAGTACCAAGAGACCCAGTACTTC. The full variable domain, completed using reference TRBV7-6 and TRBJ2-5, is GAGVSQSPRYKVTKRGQDVALRCDPISGHVSLYWYRQALGQGPEFLTYFNYEAQQDKSGLPNDRFSAERPEGSISTLTIQRTEQRDSAMYRCASSLGLAGKYQETQYFGPGTRLLVL.

Regarding this clone: Mismatch with germline at one junction end may stem from a read error. The chain joins TRBV30 to TRBJ1-1; D perhaps matches TRBD1 (5 bases). This CDR3 is built from 9 residues. CDR1 is GTSNPN and CDR2 is SVGIG in the germline V gene (reference sequence). The CDR3 here is CASREEGIF. Written as DNA, the CDR3 is TGTGCCTCCAGGGAGGAAGGAATCTTT.

This clone was seen many times. This chain links TRBV18 with TRBJ1-2; 7 bases line up with TRBD1. Germline V CDR1 and CDR2: KGHSH, LQKENI. V gave up 3 bases and J gave up 3 bases; unmatched junction bases: 4. This CDR3 comprises 14 residues. The CDR3 bases are TGTGCCAGCTCACCTCCAGGGGGAGACTATGGCTACACCTTC. Its translation is CASSPPGGDYGYTF. Based on the CDR3 plus reference TRBV18 and TRBJ1-2, the full variable domain is NAGVMQNPRHLVRRRGQEARLRCSPMKGHSHVYWYRQLPEEGLKFMVYLQKENIIDESGMPKERFSAEFPKEGPSILRIQQVVRGDSAAYFCASSPPGGDYGYTFGSGTRLTVV.

J is TRBJ2-7 and V is TRBV30, with D possibly matching TRBD1 (6 bases). Germline V gene sequence: CDR1 GTSNPN, CDR2 SVGIG (reference sequence). Trimming removed 3 bases at V and 6 bases at J, with 27 bases between. The CDR3 loop spans 17 amino acids. The CDR3 nucleotides read TGTGCCTGGAGATTCTTGACCGGGACAAAGGTGGCGAGCGAGCAGTACTTC. Encoded protein: CAWRFLTGTKVASEQYF.

V gene TRBV10-1 combines with J gene TRBJ2-7, with TRBD1 as a possible D gene (5 bases). CDR1 is WNHNN and CDR2 is SYGVQD in the germline V gene (reference sequence). The CDR3 runs to 13 residues. Trimming removed 2 bases from V and 2 bases from J, with 7 bases in between. The CDR3 sequence: CASSEGAPYEQYF. The CDR3 DNA sequence: TGCGCCAGCAGTGAGGGGGCACCCTACGAGCAGTACTTC.

The gene calls are TRBV18 and TRBJ1-1; D might be TRBD1 (6 bases). CDR3 length: 15 residues. V was clipped by 3 bases and J by 1 base, with 12 bases between them. Germline V gives CDR1 KGHSH, CDR2 LQKENI. The CDR3 reads CASSPGGGQNTEAFF. The CDR3, as DNA: TGTGCCAGCTCACCGGGCGGGGGACAGAACACTGAAGCTTTCTTT.

The rearrangement links TRBV11-2 to TRBJ1-1, with D possibly matching TRBD1 (5 bases). Germline V CDR1 and CDR2: SGHAT, FQNNGV. The CDR3 spans 13 residues. The germline V and J ends were trimmed by 0 bases and 7 bases, with 9 bases remaining between them. In DNA, the CDR3 is TGTGCCAGCAGCTTAGACAGGGATCTTGAAGCTTTCTTT. It codes for CASSLDRDLEAFF.

This chain links TRBV6-5 with TRBJ2-3, with D uncertain. Trimming stripped 6 bases from V and 1 base from J, with 5 bases between. The germline V gene has CDR1 MNHEY and CDR2 SVGAGI. The length of the CDR3 is 12 residues. The CDR3 DNA reads TGTGCCAGCAGAGCCCGCACAGATACGCAGTATTTT. This sequence encodes CASRARTDTQYF.

The CDR3 reads CASTPEGANTEAFF. CDR3 DNA sequence: TGTGCCAGCACCCCCGAGGGGGCGAACACTGAAGCTTTCTTT. The V gene is TRBV6-5, the J gene TRBJ1-1, with 7 bases that match TRBD1. The CDR3 totals 14 residues. V dropped 7 bases and J dropped 1; count of bases not matched to a gene: 6. In germline, CDR1 is MNHEY, CDR2 SVGAGI.